A selection of T cell receptor beta chains follows, all from one sample in a study of blood T cells in healthy people across ages. TCRdb fed the 5' RACE reads into MiXCR, producing one record per CDR3 protein. There are some 1,000,000 distinct CDR3 sequences in the sample; 20% to 25% occur only once, and approximately 0.71% lies in the top ten. The data also belong to a second study, concerning T cells of mothers and their children.

The sequencing sample was made of blood. Source of these receptors: a girl aged 2 to 10 in good health. Each CDR3 is given with its conserved first and last residue. Rows give clone size only sometimes, using once, few, many, or a class for an expanded clone.

V	size	J	CDR3
TRBV27	.	TRBJ2-7	CASSNHRGYEQYF
TRBV15	few	TRBJ1-1	CATSREWGESGAFF
TRBV19	.	TRBJ2-5	CASRNPGLEDETQYF
TRBV3-1	few	TRBJ2-7	CASSQTFGLEEQYF
TRBV12-3/TRBV12-4	few	TRBJ2-2	CASRPVTVGDTGELFF
TRBV12-3/TRBV12-4	once	TRBJ1-3	CASRNRAGNTIYF
TRBV4-1	.	TRBJ2-7	CASSQGDKGGQEQYF
TRBV25-1	.	TRBJ1-4	CASSESRSGGEKLFF
TRBV13	.	.	CASSLMGHLNEQFF
TRBV20-1	.	.	CSARDALGQGYEQYF
TRBV7-3	few	TRBJ2-3	CASSPTSARTDTQYF
TRBV20-1	.	TRBJ2-1	CSAAYYNEQFF
TRBV19	few	.	CASSSLTRDEQFF
TRBV4-2	.	TRBJ2-3	CASSQDGIRTDTQYF
TRBV10-3	.	TRBJ2-3	CAIRGGSGTDTQYF
TRBV4-3	few	.	CASSQDRGLAETQYF
TRBV4-1	.	TRBJ2-7	CASSPEGTSGDYEQYF
TRBV7-9	.	TRBJ2-5	CASSQDMGETQYF
TRBV6-5	.	TRBJ1-2	CASSYRLDRSNGYTF
TRBV7-9	few	TRBJ2-7	CASDFLGVPGEQYF
TRBV6-6	.	TRBJ2-7	CASTTGLAGGNPYF
TRBV20-1	.	TRBJ2-7	CSARDQTNNRLEQYF
TRBV12-3/TRBV12-4	.	TRBJ2-1	CASIDPGTSANNEQFF
TRBV7-2	many	TRBJ2-5	CASSLSRGETQYF
TRBV20-1	few	TRBJ2-3	CSARAGDVGDTDTQYF